Following are 18 T cell receptor beta chains from one sample sequenced in a study of post-analysis software for immune sequencing data. Study results and limitations: Five or six TRBV segments were significantly more frequent in patients than in controls. TRBV5-6, TRBV5-1 and TRBV20-1 were among these segments.

Each TCR beta cDNA library carried unique molecular identifiers. TCRdb analysed the PCR reads with MiXCR anew, one entry per CDR3 protein. The sample lists some 890,000 distinct CDR3 sequences, around 53% occurring once. Their recognized antigens are unknown. The specimen was blood. These receptors were taken from a girl aged 5 to 17 with multiple sclerosis.

The chain combines TRBV6-1 with TRBJ2-5, with TRBD2 as a possible D gene (6 bases). The J call could be wrong; TRBJ2-7 is a better fit for the DNA end. The CDR3 has 14 residues. Per germline, CDR1 MNHNS and CDR2 SASEGT. The CDR3 region has the DNA TGTGCCAGCAGTGGAGTCTCGGGGGCCTACGAGCAGTACTTC. Translating it yields CASSGVSGAYEQYF.

This clonotype was seen once. J is TRBJ2-1 and V is TRBV12-3 or TRBV12-4; tentative D call: TRBD1 (5 bases). The CDR3 is 15 amino acids. V was clipped by 5 bases and J by 2 bases, with 13 bases between them. CDR3 sequence: CASSRQQSTYNEQFF. In DNA, the CDR3 is TGTGCCAGCAGTCGACAGCAGTCAACCTACAATGAGCAGTTCTTC.

The V gene is TRBV20-1, the J gene TRBJ2-3; the match to TRBD2 covers 8 bases. Germline lookup yields CDR1 DFQATT and CDR2 SNEGSKA (reference sequence). J was trimmed by 0 bases and V by 1 base; bases with no gene match: 12. CDR3 size: 18 residues. The CDR3 nucleotides are TGCAGTGCTAGAGGTAGAGCGGGAGCCGGCCCTAGCACAGATACGCAGTATTTT. Encoded protein: CSARGRAGAGPSTDTQYF.

This chain joins TRBV28 and TRBJ2-7, with unresolved D. The end of the DNA fits TRBJ2-5 better, so the J call may be wrong. This CDR3 spans 14 amino acids. Germline CDR1 and CDR2: MDHEN and SYDVKM. As DNA, the CDR3 is TGTGCCAGCAGTTCTGTAGGGTTCCGGGAGACCCAGTACTTC. It translates to CASSSVGFRETQYF.

The V and J genes are TRBV7-3 and TRBJ2-3; D gene ambiguous. Germline V CDR1 and CDR2: SGHTA, FQGTGA. The ends were cut back, 3 bases at V and 5 bases at J, with 9 bases in the middle. This CDR3 has 13 residues. CDR3 DNA: TGTGCCAGCAGCTTCCAAGTATTAGATACGCAGTATTTT. It yields the protein CASSFQVLDTQYF.

The J gene is TRBJ2-1, the V gene TRBV6-5; 9 positions agree with TRBD1. This CDR3 is 14 amino acids long. In germline, CDR1 is MNHEY, CDR2 SVGAGI. The junction had 8 bases not matched to a gene; V was cut back by 7 bases and J by 7 bases. The CDR3 here is CASTDRGSRNEQFF. CDR3 nucleotide sequence: TGTGCCAGCACCGACAGGGGGTCAAGGAATGAGCAGTTCTTC.

This clonotype appeared a few times. The chain joins TRBV5-6 to TRBJ2-1; unclear D gene. This CDR3 region has 14 residues. V lost 2 bases to trimming and J lost 0 bases, with 6 bases between them. Germline-derived CDR1 and CDR2 are SGHDT and YYEEEE. CDR3 DNA: TGTGCCAGCAGCTTTGCGCCCTCCTACAATGAGCAGTTCTTC. Residues: CASSFAPSYNEQFF.

J is TRBJ2-5 and V is TRBV14; D tentatively fits TRBD1 or TRBD2 (6 bases each). Trimming took off 0 bases at V and 11 bases at J, with 22 bases between the two ends. This CDR3 contains 16 residues. From germline, CDR1 is SGHDN and CDR2 FVKESK. The CDR3 region has the DNA TGTGCCAGCAGCCAAGATTGGGGGGCAGGGTCTCAGGAGCAGTACTTC. Its protein product is CASSQDWGAGSQEQYF.

The V call is TRBV5-1, the J call TRBJ2-3; 9 nucleotides align to TRBD2. CDR3 length: 17 residues. Trimming removed 3 bases from V and 4 bases from J; junction bases left unmatched: 12. CDR1 and CDR2 (germline): SGHRS, YFSETQ. The CDR3 region is CASSWSAGGPSADTQYF. CDR3 nucleotides: TGCGCCAGCAGCTGGTCGGCGGGAGGGCCATCCGCAGATACGCAGTATTTT.

This clonotype has only a few counts. CDR3 sequence reads: CSVEIFTSGGFRETQYF. Here the CDR3 DNA reads TGCAGCGTTGAGATTTTTACTAGCGGGGGCTTCAGGGAGACCCAGTACTTC. The chain carries TRBV29-1 and TRBJ2-5; TRBD2 aligns across 11 bases. This CDR3 comprises 17 residues. CDR1 is SQVTM and CDR2 is ANQGSEA in the germline V gene. V shed 3 bases, J shed 5 bases, and the junction held 14 bases outside the gene matches. The complete variable domain, with remaining parts taken from reference TRBV29-1 and TRBJ2-5, reads SAVISQKPSRDICQRGTSLTIQCQVDSQVTMMFWYRQQPGQSLTLIATANQGSEATYESGFVIDKFPISRPNLTFSTLTVSNMSPEDSSIYLCSVEIFTSGGFRETQYFGPGTRLLVL.

The chain uses TRBV5-1 and TRBJ2-7; perhaps D is TRBD1 or TRBD2 (5 bases each). Per germline, CDR1 SGHRS and CDR2 YFSETQ. Trimming took 1 base from V and 3 from J, leaving 17 bases between them. The CDR3 loop spans 16 amino acids. The CDR3 loop reads CASSLKAGSGVYEQYF. CDR3 DNA sequence: TGCGCCAGCAGCTTGAAGGCAGGGAGTGGGGTCTACGAGCAGTACTTC.

This clonotype occurred once. This is likely a read error, given that the CDR3 carries no conserved phenylalanine or tryptophan at its end. This chain links TRBV20-1 with TRBJ2-7; 9 bases match TRBD2. The CDR3 is 15 amino acids. The junction had 8 bases not matched to a gene; V was cut back by 4 bases and J by 1 base. The germline V gene encodes CDR1 DFQATT and CDR2 SNEGSKA (reference sequence). CDR3 DNA: TGCAGTGCTAATACCCTAGCGGGACCGTCCTACGAGCAGTACTCC. Protein sequence: CSANTLAGPSYEQYS.

This clonotype has only a few counts. The rearrangement joins TRBV12-3 or TRBV12-4 to TRBJ2-4; D is ambiguous. The CDR3 contains 16 residues. V lost 3 bases and J lost 0, with 12 bases in between. The CDR3 protein is CASSFLGKLAKNIQYF. Here the CDR3 DNA reads TGTGCCAGCAGTTTTTTGGGCAAGCTAGCCAAAAACATTCAGTACTTC.

V is TRBV4-1 and J is TRBJ2-7; 9 bases align to TRBD1. From germline, CDR1 is MGHRA and CDR2 YSYEKL. CDR3 size: 17 residues. V shed 4 bases, J shed 2 bases, and the junction held 12 bases outside the gene matches. The CDR3 DNA follows: TGCGCCAGCAGCCTGAATCATCAGGACAGGGGACCCTACGAGCAGTACTTC. This sequence encodes CASSLNHQDRGPYEQYF.

V and J are TRBV11-2 and TRBJ2-1; 8 bases fit TRBD1. This CDR3 is 15 amino acids long. From germline, CDR1 is SGHAT and CDR2 FQNNGV. The trim removed 4 bases at V and 4 bases at J, leaving 6 bases unmatched. CDR3 DNA sequence: TGTGCCAGCAGCTCTAGGACAGGGTCATACAATGAGCAGTTCTTC. Translating gives CASSSRTGSYNEQFF.

This chain joins TRBV20-1 and TRBJ2-5, with D unresolved. The germline V gene encodes CDR1 DFQATT and CDR2 SNEGSKA (reference sequence). The V end lost 0 bases, the J end lost 1 base, and 15 bases lay between the germline ends. CDR3 size: 16 residues. Here the CDR3 DNA reads TGCAGTGCTAGAGATCAGGAGATCGTACCCCAAGAGACCCAGTACTTC. Translating it yields CSARDQEIVPQETQYF.

The chain recombines TRBV18 with TRBJ2-7; possibly TRBD2 for D (5 bases). The end of the DNA aligns better with TRBJ2-5, so the J call may be wrong. CDR3 length: 14 residues. Germline V gene lookup returns CDR1 KGHSH and CDR2 LQKENI. The CDR3 DNA follows: TGTGCCAGCTCACCTGAACTAGATAAAGAGACCCAGTACTTC. This gives the protein CASSPELDKETQYF.

This clonotype was detected a few times. This sequence joins TRBV4-1 and TRBJ1-2; D remains unclear. Trimming stripped 0 bases from V and 7 bases from J, with 15 bases between. CDR1 is MGHRA and CDR2 is YSYEKL in the germline V gene. The CDR3 contains 15 residues. The CDR3: CASSQDGVATRGYTF. CDR3 nucleotide sequence: TGCGCCAGCAGCCAAGATGGAGTGGCGACCCGTGGCTACACCTTC.